Listed below are T cell receptor beta chains from one sample, sequenced in a study of OX40 agonist ivuxolimab in advanced cancers. TCRdb's table, derived via immunoSEQ multiplex PCR, lists solely in-frame clones and lacks some. Among 80,000 to 95,000 clones, about 90% were seen once, and the ten largest hold more than 8.5%. Here the sequenced sample was CD4+ or CD8+ T cells sorted from blood, taken in a trial of the OX40 agonist ivuxolimab. The receptors here all came from an adult with an advanced solid tumor such as melanoma, head and neck, liver or kidney cancer. The CDR3 runs from the conserved cysteine through the conserved F or W. D genes are given only for firm matches. Rows give clone size only sometimes, using once, few, many, or a class for an expanded clone.

>.|TRBD2|TRBJ2-2|TRBV27
CASSSRLAGGVNTGELFF
TGTGCCAGCAGTTCACGACTAGCGGGAGGTGTGAACACCGGGGAGCTGTTTTTT
>.|.|TRBJ2-5|TRBV13
CASRREGTGEETQYF
TGTGCCAGCAGAAGGGAAGGGACGGGGGAGGAGACCCAGTACTTC
>.|.|TRBJ1-2|TRBV29-1
CSVEEGFLRNYGYTF
TGCAGCGTTGAAGAAGGGTTCCTAAGGAACTATGGCTACACCTTC
>.|TRBD1|TRBJ1-4|TRBV18
CASSLRSQGASNEKLFF
TGTGCCAGCTCCCTTCGGAGCCAGGGGGCGTCTAATGAAAAACTGTTTTTT
>.|.|TRBJ2-1|TRBV4-1
CASSQGFMPHNEQFF
TGCGCCAGCAGCCAAGGATTTATGCCTCACAATGAGCAGTTCTTC
>once|.|TRBJ2-2|TRBV11-2
CASTLLANTGELFF
TGTGCCAGCACCCTACTAGCGAACACCGGGGAGCTGTTTTTT
>.|.|TRBJ2-5|TRBV9
CASSVRATLQETQYF
TGTGCCAGCAGCGTTCGGGCCACCCTCCAAGAGACCCAGTACTTC
>.|TRBD2|TRBJ2-1|TRBV19
CASRQGVAGGRYNEQFF
TGTGCCAGTAGACAGGGGGTAGCGGGAGGACGATACAATGAGCAGTTCTTC
>.|TRBD1|TRBJ2-4|TRBV18
CASSRDRALAKNIQYF
TGTGCCAGCTCACGAGACAGGGCTCTAGCCAAAAACATTCAGTACTTC
>.|TRBD1|TRBJ2-7|TRBV4-1
CASSQNRGTYEQYF
TGCGCCAGCAGCCAAAACAGGGGTACCTACGAGCAGTACTTC
>.|.|TRBJ2-7|TRBV21-1
CASPGGHFYEQYF
TGTGCCAGTCCCGGGGGACATTTCTACGAGCAGTACTTC
>once|TRBD1|TRBJ1-1|TRBV5-4
CASSFERGLGVTEAFF
TGTGCCAGCAGCTTTGAGAGGGGGCTGGGGGTCACTGAAGCTTTCTTT
>.|.|TRBJ1-1|TRBV7-8
CASSLVPSLNTEAFF
TGTGCCAGCAGCTTAGTTCCGTCTTTGAACACTGAAGCTTTCTTT
>.|.|TRBJ1-5|TRBV5-1
CASSLGAQGNQPQHF
TGCGCCAGCAGCTTGGGGGCGCAGGGGAATCAGCCCCAGCATTTT
>once|TRBD2|TRBJ2-5|TRBV6-1
CASSGRVLQETQYF
TGTGCCAGCAGCGGGAGGGTACTCCAAGAGACCCAGTACTTC
>.|TRBD1|TRBJ1-1|TRBV11-3
CASSPWQGAVNTEAFF
TGTGCCAGCAGCCCATGGCAGGGGGCGGTGAACACTGAAGCTTTCTTT
>.|.|TRBJ1-2|TRBV2
CASRAGSYGYTF
TGTGCCAGCAGGGCAGGGTCCTATGGCTACACCTTC
>.|.|TRBJ2-5|TRBV11-2
CASSPEGETQYF
TGTGCCAGCAGCCCCGAGGGGGAGACCCAGTACTTC
>.|TRBD2|TRBJ2-7|TRBV27
CASSFLAGVYEQYF
TGTGCCAGCAGTTTCCTAGCGGGGGTCTACGAGCAGTACTTC
>.|.|TRBJ2-7|TRBV5-6
CASSLYSYEQYF
TGTGCCAGCAGCTTGTACAGTTACGAGCAGTACTTC
>.|TRBD2|TRBJ2-1|TRBV19
CASSSGTGGNEQFF
TGTGCCAGTAGCTCCGGGACGGGGGGGAATGAGCAGTTCTTC
>.|TRBD2|TRBJ2-2|TRBV9
CASSPLGLAGTGELFF
TGTGCCAGCAGCCCCTTGGGACTAGCGGGGACCGGGGAGCTGTTTTTT
>.|TRBD1|TRBJ1-2|TRBV29-1
CSVGTGEIYGYTF
TGCAGCGTTGGGACAGGTGAAATCTATGGCTACACCTTC
>.|.|TRBJ1-5|TRBV5-6
CASSLGRVGQPQHF
TGTGCCAGCAGCTTGGGAAGGGTTGGGCAGCCCCAGCATTTT
>.|.|TRBJ2-2|TRBV14
CASSQYDPNTGELFF
TGTGCCAGCAGCCAGTATGACCCGAACACCGGGGAGCTGTTTTTT
>few|.|TRBJ1-1|TRBV29-1
CSVVRGGNTEAFF
TGCAGCGTTGTGAGGGGAGGGAACACTGAAGCTTTCTTT
>once|.|TRBJ2-7|TRBV7-9
CASSQNLGGEQYF
TGTGCCAGCAGTCAAAATCTAGGGGGCGAGCAGTACTTC
>.|TRBD1|TRBJ1-1|TRBV27
CASSHRGMGTEAFF
TGTGCCAGCAGTCACAGGGGCATGGGCACTGAAGCTTTCTTT
>.|TRBD1|TRBJ2-2|TRBV7-3
CASSSRDSWELFF
TGTGCCAGCAGCTCCAGGGACAGCTGGGAGCTGTTTTTT
>.|.|TRBJ1-4|TRBV5-1
CASSLGQPNEKLFF
TGCGCCAGCAGCTTGGGACAGCCTAATGAAAAACTGTTTTTT
>.|.|TRBJ2-3|TRBV10-2
CASRPNLDADTQYF
TGCGCCAGCAGGCCGAACCTCGACGCAGATACGCAGTATTTT
>.|TRBD1|TRBJ1-3|TRBV2
CASRRDSSGNTIYF
TGTGCCAGCAGACGGGACAGCTCTGGAAACACCATATATTTT
>.|.|TRBJ2-7|TRBV7-3
CASSLFSGASYEQYF
TGTGCCAGCAGCTTATTTTCAGGGGCCTCCTACGAGCAGTACTTC
>.|.|TRBJ2-7|TRBV25-1
CASSKYSYEQYF
TGTGCCAGCAGTAAATACTCCTACGAGCAGTACTTC
>.|.|TRBJ2-3|TRBV11-3
CASSLAGASTDTQYF
TGTGCCAGCAGCTTAGCGGGGGCGAGCACAGATACGCAGTATTTT
>few|TRBD2|TRBJ2-3|TRBV6-1
CASSETSGSSDTQYF
TGTGCCAGCAGTGAGACTAGCGGGAGCTCAGATACGCAGTATTTT